This TCR beta chain was found in a study of Tregs in tolerant kidney transplant recipients. Germline loops: CDR1 SGDLS, CDR2 YYNGEE. The CDR3 runs 13 residues. J was trimmed by 2 bases and V by 3 bases; bases with no gene match: 1. Produced via immunoSEQ multiplex PCR; TCRdb's table is partial and in-frame only. Seen here are approximately 66,000 clones, roughly 85% observed once, and the top ten hold approximately 2.3%. The receptor was derived from a human donor who received a combined kidney and bone marrow transplant. This chain uses TRBV9 with TRBJ1-1; 7 bases are shared with TRBD1. Source: Tregs from blood, taken before the transplant. CDR3 nucleotide sequence: TGTGCCAGCAGCGGGGACAGAAACACTGAAGCTTTCTTT. It translates to CASSGDRNTEAFF.